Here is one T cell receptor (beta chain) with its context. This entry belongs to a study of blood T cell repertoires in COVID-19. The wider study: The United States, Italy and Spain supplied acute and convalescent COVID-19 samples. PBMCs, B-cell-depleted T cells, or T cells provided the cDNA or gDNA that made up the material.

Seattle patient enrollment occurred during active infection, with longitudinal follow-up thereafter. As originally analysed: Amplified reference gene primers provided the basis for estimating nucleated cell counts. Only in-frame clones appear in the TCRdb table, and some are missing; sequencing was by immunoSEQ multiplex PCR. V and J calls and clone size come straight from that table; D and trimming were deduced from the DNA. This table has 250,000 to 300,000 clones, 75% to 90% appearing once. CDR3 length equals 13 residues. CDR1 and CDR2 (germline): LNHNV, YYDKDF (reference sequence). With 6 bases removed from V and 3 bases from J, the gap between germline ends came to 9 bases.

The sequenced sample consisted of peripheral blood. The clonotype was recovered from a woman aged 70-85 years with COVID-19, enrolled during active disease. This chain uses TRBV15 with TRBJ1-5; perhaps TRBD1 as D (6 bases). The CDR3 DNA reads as TGTGCCACCAGTAGGGACAACAATCAGCCCCAGCATTTT. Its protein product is CATSRDNNQPQHF.